This is a list of T cell receptor beta chains from one sample in a study of T cells in Graves' hyperthyroidism and ophthalmopathy. Via MiXCR, TCRdb re-called the multiplex PCR reads, giving one row per CDR3 protein. Of about half a million distinct CDR3 sequences listed, around 21% are singletons. The sequencing sample was made of blood. Every receptor here comes from a man aged 18 to 29 with Graves' hyperthyroidism. Each CDR3 is given with its conserved first and last residue. Fields, in order: CDR3 DNA, CDR3 protein, V gene, clone size, J gene, D gene. The D gene is left open where the match is weak. Size values are once, few and many counts, or a class for expanded clones, and some rows have none.

cdr3_nt: TGTGCCATCTACAAGAACACTGAAGCTTTCTTT; cdr3_aa: CAIYKNTEAFF; v_call: TRBV6-1; clone_size: many; j_call: TRBJ1-1; d_call: .
cdr3_nt: TGCGCCAGCAGTGAGTTTCGGGGGGGAACGTCGGAGACCCAGTACTTC; cdr3_aa: CASSEFRGGTSETQYF; v_call: TRBV10-2; clone_size: many; j_call: TRBJ2-5; d_call: TRBD2
cdr3_nt: TGTGCCAGCAGTCGGAGACAGGGGATCGAGACCCAGTACTTC; cdr3_aa: CASSRRQGIETQYF; v_call: TRBV28; clone_size: many; j_call: TRBJ2-5; d_call: TRBD1
cdr3_nt: TGTGCCAGCAGGGGACAGGACGGCTACGAGCAGTACTTC; cdr3_aa: CASRGQDGYEQYF; v_call: TRBV2; clone_size: many; j_call: TRBJ2-7; d_call: TRBD1
cdr3_nt: TGCAGCGCCCAGGGCAGGACGGAGCAGTACTTC; cdr3_aa: CSAQGRTEQYF; v_call: TRBV29-1; clone_size: .; j_call: TRBJ2-7; d_call: .
cdr3_nt: TGTGCCAGCAGTAGGCAGGGGGCTACTGAAGCTTTCTTT; cdr3_aa: CASSRQGATEAFF; v_call: TRBV12-3/TRBV12-4; clone_size: many; j_call: TRBJ1-1; d_call: TRBD1
cdr3_nt: TGTGCCAGCAGTTACGTGGCTAGCGGGGGCTACGAGCAGTACTTC; cdr3_aa: CASSYVASGGYEQYF; v_call: TRBV6-5; clone_size: many; j_call: TRBJ2-7; d_call: TRBD2
cdr3_nt: TGTGCCAGCTCAGAATCCGGGGGCCGAGCCAAAAACATTCAGTACTTC; cdr3_aa: CASSESGGRAKNIQYF; v_call: TRBV28; clone_size: many; j_call: TRBJ2-4; d_call: .
cdr3_nt: TGTGCCAGCAGTGGATTAACTAGCGGGTCTCTCTACGAGCAGTACTTC; cdr3_aa: CASSGLTSGSLYEQYF; v_call: TRBV12-3/TRBV12-4; clone_size: .; j_call: TRBJ2-7; d_call: TRBD2
cdr3_nt: TGTGCCAGCAGTTACTCACCAGGGTTGGCCCCGAACACTGAAGCTTTCTTT; cdr3_aa: CASSYSPGLAPNTEAFF; v_call: TRBV6-5; clone_size: once; j_call: TRBJ1-1; d_call: .
cdr3_nt: TGTGCCAGCAGTCCGGACAGGGCCACCCTGGGCACTGAAGCTTTCTTT; cdr3_aa: CASSPDRATLGTEAFF; v_call: TRBV12-3/TRBV12-4; clone_size: few; j_call: TRBJ1-1; d_call: TRBD1
cdr3_nt: TGCGCCAGCAGCCAGCTTCGGACTGGCGGGTACACCGGGGAGCTGTTTTTT; cdr3_aa: CASSQLRTGGYTGELFF; v_call: TRBV4-1; clone_size: .; j_call: TRBJ2-2; d_call: .
cdr3_nt: TGTGCCACCAGCAGCGGGACTAGTGGATACGAGCAGTACTTC; cdr3_aa: CATSSGTSGYEQYF; v_call: TRBV15; clone_size: many; j_call: TRBJ2-7; d_call: TRBD2
cdr3_nt: TGCGCCAGCAGCTTGCCCGGGGTCAACTATGGCTACACCTTC; cdr3_aa: CASSLPGVNYGYTF; v_call: TRBV5-1; clone_size: few; j_call: TRBJ1-2; d_call: .
cdr3_nt: TGTGCCAGCAGCTACAGACAGGGTTCGGACGAGCAGTACTTC; cdr3_aa: CASSYRQGSDEQYF; v_call: TRBV7-2; clone_size: many; j_call: TRBJ2-7; d_call: TRBD1
cdr3_nt: TGTGCCAGTAGTATAGAAATCCGGACAGATATGAACACTGAAGCTTTCTTT; cdr3_aa: CASSIEIRTDMNTEAFF; v_call: TRBV19; clone_size: .; j_call: TRBJ1-1; d_call: .
cdr3_nt: TGTGCCAGTAGTAGCCGGGACAGAACTAACTATGGCTACACCTTC; cdr3_aa: CASSSRDRTNYGYTF; v_call: TRBV19; clone_size: .; j_call: TRBJ1-2; d_call: TRBD1
cdr3_nt: TGTGCCAGCAGTTTAGACTCAGGGGTGGAGTACTTC; cdr3_aa: CASSLDSGVEYF; v_call: TRBV12-3/TRBV12-4; clone_size: many; j_call: TRBJ2-7; d_call: .
cdr3_nt: TGCAGCGCCGTTGGCACCGGGGAGCTGTTTTTT; cdr3_aa: CSAVGTGELFF; v_call: TRBV29-1; clone_size: .; j_call: TRBJ2-2; d_call: .
cdr3_nt: TGTGCCACCGAACTACAGGGGCCTAGTAAGAACTATGGCTACACCTTC; cdr3_aa: CATELQGPSKNYGYTF; v_call: TRBV28; clone_size: many; j_call: TRBJ1-2; d_call: TRBD1
cdr3_nt: TGTGCCAGCAGTACGAGGTCCGGAGATCAGCCCCAGCATTTT; cdr3_aa: CASSTRSGDQPQHF; v_call: TRBV12-3/TRBV12-4; clone_size: many; j_call: TRBJ1-5; d_call: .
cdr3_nt: TGCAGTGCTAGAGATCAAGGGCGTGTGGATTACGAGCAGTACTTC; cdr3_aa: CSARDQGRVDYEQYF; v_call: TRBV20-1; clone_size: many; j_call: TRBJ2-7; d_call: .
cdr3_nt: TGTGCCAGCAGCTTTGGGCCCCCTCAAGAGCCCCAGCATTTT; cdr3_aa: CASSFGPPQEPQHF; v_call: TRBV7-9; clone_size: few; j_call: TRBJ1-5; d_call: .
cdr3_nt: TGTGCCAGCAGTTTTTATCATAGAAGGACGAAAAATAGCAATCAGCCCCAGCATTTT; cdr3_aa: CASSFYHRRTKNSNQPQHF; v_call: TRBV28; clone_size: many; j_call: TRBJ1-5; d_call: .
cdr3_nt: TGTGCCAGCAGCAGAACGTCGGTAATGGACGATGGCTACACCTTC; cdr3_aa: CASSRTSVMDDGYTF; v_call: TRBV7-8; clone_size: many; j_call: TRBJ1-2; d_call: .
cdr3_nt: TGTGCTAGCCGACCGGACAGTCAGTATGGCTACACCTTC; cdr3_aa: CASRPDSQYGYTF; v_call: TRBV12-5; clone_size: .; j_call: TRBJ1-2; d_call: .
cdr3_nt: TGTGCCAGCAGTTCCCCCGGAGCCAAAAACATTCAGTACTTC; cdr3_aa: CASSSPGAKNIQYF; v_call: TRBV28; clone_size: many; j_call: TRBJ2-4; d_call: .
cdr3_nt: TGTGCTAGTGGTTTGGCCGCCGTTAGCGGGTCCACCTACGAGCAGTACTTC; cdr3_aa: CASGLAAVSGSTYEQYF; v_call: TRBV12-5; clone_size: many; j_call: TRBJ2-7; d_call: TRBD2
cdr3_nt: TGTGCCAGTAGCTACTCTGGACGGGTGAACACTGAAGCTTTCTTT; cdr3_aa: CASSYSGRVNTEAFF; v_call: TRBV19; clone_size: many; j_call: TRBJ1-1; d_call: .
cdr3_nt: TGTGCCAGCAGTTTGTGGAACACTGAAGCTTTCTTT; cdr3_aa: CASSLWNTEAFF; v_call: TRBV28; clone_size: many; j_call: TRBJ1-1; d_call: .
cdr3_nt: TGCGCCAGCAGCCAGGGGGTAGGGGGTGGTGAAGCTTTCTTT; cdr3_aa: CASSQGVGGGEAFF; v_call: TRBV4-1; clone_size: .; j_call: TRBJ1-1; d_call: .
cdr3_nt: TGTGCCAGCAGTTCCAGGAGAGATGGCTATGGCTACACCTTC; cdr3_aa: CASSSRRDGYGYTF; v_call: TRBV27; clone_size: .; j_call: TRBJ1-2; d_call: .